The next 13 T cell receptor beta chains were all read from a single sample in a study of cytotoxic CD8 clonotypes in ibrutinib-treated CLL. TCRdb's copy holds only in-frame clones and misses some; the assay was immunoSEQ multiplex PCR. Of roughly 130,000 clones in the sample, about 79% are singletons; the top ten hold roughly 12%. Sample: PBMCs, taken after 12 months of ibrutinib treatment. These receptors came from a human donor with chronic lymphocytic leukemia.

Worth noting for this clone: The sample carries other DNA sequences with the same CDR3. This sequence joins TRBV29-1 and TRBJ2-1; D is possibly TRBD1 (6 bases). The CDR3 has 13 residues. V was cut by 5 bases and J by 1 base, with 9 bases left in between. Germline V CDR1 and CDR2: SQVTM, ANQGSEA. CDR3 residues: CSVLGGSYNEQFF. DNA for the CDR3: TGCAGCGTTTTAGGGGGTTCCTACAATGAGCAGTTCTTC.

The chain joins TRBV9 to TRBJ1-1; possibly TRBD1 for D (5 bases). Germline V gene sequence: CDR1 SGDLS, CDR2 YYNGEE. This CDR3 is built from 14 residues. Trimming took off 3 bases at V and 3 bases at J, with 12 bases between the two ends. This CDR3 reads CASSGRDLHTEAFF. CDR3 bases: TGTGCCAGCAGCGGCCGGGACTTGCACACTGAAGCTTTCTTT.

This CDR3 reads CSASVYTEAFF. The DNA of the CDR3 is TGCAGTGCTAGCGTTTACACTGAAGCTTTCTTT. This rearrangement joins TRBV20-1 to TRBJ1-1; no clear D gene. Germline V CDR1 and CDR2: DFQATT, SNEGSKA (reference sequence). With 3 bases removed from V and 3 bases from J, the gap between germline ends came to 5 bases. This CDR3 contains 11 residues.

The V call is TRBV6-5, the J call TRBJ1-5, with 7 bases that match TRBD1. Germline values: CDR1 MNHEY, CDR2 SVGAGI. With 5 bases clipped from V and 7 bases from J, the junction kept 11 bases outside the gene matches. CDR3 size: 15 residues. CDR3 sequence reads: CASSPSLGGGQPQHF. The CDR3 region has the DNA TGTGCCAGCAGTCCCTCTTTAGGGGGCGGGCAGCCCCAGCATTTT.

This clone was detected only a few times. The chain couples TRBV30 to TRBJ2-7; weak D call: TRBD1 (5 bases). Trimming pared 3 bases from V and 2 bases from J, leaving 11 bases between. In germline, CDR1 is GTSNPN, CDR2 SVGIG (reference sequence). This CDR3 is built from 13 residues. DNA of the CDR3: TGTGCCTGGAGGGGGCTCTCTCCCTACGAGCAGTACTTC. It codes for CAWRGLSPYEQYF.

This chain links TRBV7-6 with TRBJ2-5; D is unclear. Germline CDR1 is SGHVS and CDR2 is FNYEAQ. The CDR3 has 14 residues. Trimming cost V 2 bases and J 4 bases, with 11 bases left between them. Here the CDR3 reads CASSLSRLVETQYF. The CDR3 coding sequence is TGTGCCAGCAGCTTAAGCCGATTGGTAGAGACCCAGTACTTC. Together with reference TRBV7-6 and TRBJ2-5, the CDR3 gives the full variable domain: GAGVSQSPRYKVTKRGQDVALRCDPISGHVSLYWYRQALGQGPEFLTYFNYEAQQDKSGLPNDRFSAERPEGSISTLTIQRTEQRDSAMYRCASSLSRLVETQYFGPGTRLLVL.

This clone was seen a handful of times. This chain joins TRBV11-2 and TRBJ1-5; 7 bases line up with TRBD1. V was pared by 5 bases and J by 5 bases, with 9 bases of the junction left unmatched. Looked up from germline, CDR1 is SGHAT and CDR2 is FQNNGV. This CDR3 contains 15 residues. The CDR3 loop reads CASSPQPGQDQPQHF. For the CDR3, the DNA is TGTGCCAGCAGCCCTCAACCCGGACAGGATCAGCCCCAGCATTTT.

The chain combines TRBV7-2 with TRBJ2-7; weak D call: TRBD1 (6 bases). Per germline, CDR1 SGHTA and CDR2 FQGNSA. Trimming cost V 2 bases and J 4 bases, with 12 bases left between them. The CDR3 is 14 residues long. For the CDR3, the DNA is TGTGCCAGCAGCTTATACCAGGGGCTTTACGAGCAGTACTTC. Its protein product is CASSLYQGLYEQYF.

The CDR3 coding sequence is TGCGCCAGCAGCCTCAGAGGCACAGATACGCAGTATTTT. As protein: CASSLRGTDTQYF. The chain has TRBV5-1 and TRBJ2-3; D remains unclear. Trimming removed 4 bases at V and 1 base at J, with 7 bases between. The CDR3 length is 13 residues. Looked up from germline, CDR1 is SGHRS and CDR2 is YFSETQ.

Here the CDR3 DNA reads TGTGCCAGCACTCCCCGGGGAACCTCTGGAAACACCATATATTTT. Protein product: CASTPRGTSGNTIYF. This chain uses TRBV7-2 with TRBJ1-3, with D hard to call. CDR1 SGHTA and CDR2 FQGNSA come from the germline V gene. V was cut by 7 bases and J by 0 bases, with 13 bases left in between. The CDR3 covers 15 residues. Combining the CDR3 with reference TRBV7-2 and TRBJ1-3 gives the whole variable domain GAGVSQSPSNKVTEKGKDVELRCDPISGHTALYWYRQSLGQGLEFLIYFQGNSAPDKSGLPSDRFSAERTGGSVSTLTIQRTQQEDSAVYLCASTPRGTSGNTIYFGEGSWLTVV.

This chain connects TRBV5-4 to TRBJ2-3, with TRBD2 matching over 10 bases. V lost 0 bases and J lost 3; bases outside the gene matches: 1. This CDR3 has 15 residues. Germline CDR1 SGHNT, CDR2 YYREEE (reference sequence). CDR3 region: CASSLASGRTDTQYF. CDR3 nucleotide sequence: TGTGCCAGCAGCTTGGCTAGCGGGAGAACAGATACGCAGTATTTT.

The chain joins TRBV2 to TRBJ2-1, with D unresolved. Deletions cut 3 bases from V and 0 bases from J, with 9 bases between. In germline, CDR1 is SNHLY, CDR2 FYNNEI. This CDR3 spans 15 amino acids. CDR3 in amino acids: CASSDLNHSYNEQFF. The DNA of the CDR3 is TGTGCCAGCAGTGACCTCAACCACTCCTACAATGAGCAGTTCTTC.

This rearrangement joins TRBV28 to TRBJ2-3; 8 bases fit TRBD1. V was clipped by 5 bases and J by 4 bases; unmatched bases: 23. The germline V gene encodes CDR1 MDHEN and CDR2 SYDVKM. This CDR3 is 20 amino acids long. This chain's CDR3 is CASSTWDRSRSGSIADTQYF. The CDR3 DNA is TGTGCCAGCAGTACCTGGGACAGGTCTCGCTCCGGGAGTATCGCAGATACGCAGTATTTT.